These T cell receptor beta chains were read from a single sample in a study of blood T cell repertoires in COVID-19. Assay: immunoSEQ multiplex PCR; the TCRdb copy retains only in-frame clones and omits some. This table holds fewer than 500,000 clones, 85% to 90% found once. Sequenced: PBMCs or T cells enriched from blood (not recorded which). Source of these receptors: a man between 25 and 39 years old who had recovered from COVID-19. The CDR3 runs from the conserved cysteine through the conserved F or W. Fields, in order: V gene, J gene, CDR3 protein.

v_call: TRBV28
j_call: TRBJ2-7
cdr3_aa: CASSSPRASGVYEQYF

v_call: TRBV7-2
j_call: TRBJ2-5
cdr3_aa: CASSLLLGETQYF

v_call: TRBV7-9
j_call: TRBJ2-1
cdr3_aa: CASNLLSIGREGVYNEQFF

v_call: TRBV2
j_call: TRBJ2-5
cdr3_aa: CASSLFGTNEETQYF

v_call: TRBV6-5
j_call: TRBJ2-1
cdr3_aa: CASSSSVKNEQFF

v_call: TRBV6-5
j_call: TRBJ2-5
cdr3_aa: CASTLQETQYF

v_call: TRBV13
j_call: TRBJ2-7
cdr3_aa: CASSQKRGYEQYF

v_call: TRBV30
j_call: TRBJ1-5
cdr3_aa: CAWSVLTFGQPQHF

v_call: TRBV27
j_call: TRBJ2-7
cdr3_aa: CASGPYPYEQYF

v_call: TRBV3-1/TRBV3-2
j_call: TRBJ2-1
cdr3_aa: CASSANSGRNEQFF

v_call: TRBV27
j_call: TRBJ2-1
cdr3_aa: CASSLRLAGSLYNEQFF

v_call: TRBV28
j_call: TRBJ1-1
cdr3_aa: CASSAPGDTEAFF

v_call: TRBV5-4
j_call: TRBJ2-5
cdr3_aa: CASSLAGDYETQYF

v_call: TRBV6-5
j_call: TRBJ2-1
cdr3_aa: CASSLARVQAGRQFF

v_call: TRBV7-9
j_call: TRBJ2-7
cdr3_aa: CASSSGDRRNEQYF

v_call: TRBV24-1
j_call: TRBJ2-7
cdr3_aa: CATSVVAGGIYEQYF

v_call: TRBV6-6
j_call: TRBJ1-5
cdr3_aa: CASSSRGKGESGVDF

v_call: TRBV19
j_call: TRBJ2-7
cdr3_aa: CASSAPGGTPYEQYF

v_call: TRBV10-3
j_call: TRBJ2-7
cdr3_aa: CAISESRTGFYEQYF

v_call: TRBV6-5
j_call: TRBJ1-5
cdr3_aa: CASSSPPEPQHF

v_call: TRBV27
j_call: TRBJ1-5
cdr3_aa: CASRKMGGYRGNQPQHF

v_call: TRBV30
j_call: TRBJ1-3
cdr3_aa: CAWSPQVSGNTIYF

v_call: TRBV28
j_call: TRBJ2-3
cdr3_aa: CASSSGGWDTQYF

v_call: TRBV4-1
j_call: TRBJ2-3
cdr3_aa: CASSQDRFFRTGTTDTQYF

v_call: TRBV6-6
j_call: TRBJ2-7
cdr3_aa: CASSQQAGGPYEQYF

v_call: TRBV4-1
j_call: TRBJ2-2
cdr3_aa: CASSRIETGELFF

v_call: TRBV24-1
j_call: TRBJ2-1
cdr3_aa: CATSEETGVEEQFF

v_call: TRBV29-1
j_call: TRBJ1-2
cdr3_aa: CSARGQTDYGYTF